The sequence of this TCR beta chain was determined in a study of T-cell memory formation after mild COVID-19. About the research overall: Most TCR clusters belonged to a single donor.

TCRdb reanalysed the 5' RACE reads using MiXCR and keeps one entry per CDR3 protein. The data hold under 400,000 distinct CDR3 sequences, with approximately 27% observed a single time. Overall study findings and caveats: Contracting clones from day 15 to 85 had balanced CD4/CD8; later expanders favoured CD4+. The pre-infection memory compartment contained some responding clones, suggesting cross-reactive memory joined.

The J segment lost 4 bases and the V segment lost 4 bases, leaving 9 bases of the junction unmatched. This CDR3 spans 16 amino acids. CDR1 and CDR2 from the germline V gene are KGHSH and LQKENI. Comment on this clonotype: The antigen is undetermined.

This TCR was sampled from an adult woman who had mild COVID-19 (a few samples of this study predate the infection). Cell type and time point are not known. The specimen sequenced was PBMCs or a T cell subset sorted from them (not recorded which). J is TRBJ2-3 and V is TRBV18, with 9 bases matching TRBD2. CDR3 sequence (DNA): TGTGCCAGCTCACTAGGGCTAGCGGGACTCGCAGATACGCAGTATTTT. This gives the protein CASSLGLAGLADTQYF. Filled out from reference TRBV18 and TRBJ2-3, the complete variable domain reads NAGVMQNPRHLVRRRGQEARLRCSPMKGHSHVYWYRQLPEEGLKFMVYLQKENIIDESGMPKERFSAEFPKEGPSILRIQQVVRGDSAAYFCASSLGLAGLADTQYFGPGTRLTVL.